The T cell receptor beta chain under discussion was sequenced for a study of beta chain features in type 1 diabetes. Study conclusions and caveats: Shortening of TCRB CDR3s, moderate but significant, appeared in all four CD4+ subsets of Type 1 diabetes patients.

CD45RO/CCR7/CD25/CD127/CD95/CD27 staining was used to isolate CD4+ naive, central memory, regulatory and stem cell-like memory cells by sorting. CDR3 length equals 13 residues. CDR1 is SGHTA and CDR2 is FQGNSA in the germline V gene. V lost 4 bases and J 9 bases, leaving 10 bases between the germline ends. In this sample, this clone turned up a few times. The antigen remains unidentified. Expressed TCRB transcripts were sequenced because the isolated RNA had all been reverse transcribed beforehand. The protocol was immunoSEQ multiplex PCR, while the TCRdb copy is restricted to in-frame clones and leaves out a portion. The sample yields approximately 260,000 clones, roughly 21% seen once.

The source is a woman in her thirties or forties with type 1 diabetes. The V gene is TRBV7-2, the J gene TRBJ1-6; possibly TRBD1 for D (6 bases). The material sequenced was naive CD4+ T cells from blood. The CDR3, as DNA: TGTGCCAGCAGCTCCTACAGGGTTTCACCCCTCCACTTT. Its protein is CASSSYRVSPLHF.